A single sample gave rise to the 13 T cell receptor beta chains below, sequenced in a study of tumor and adjacent non-tumor tissue in lung cancer. A modified ARM-PCR protocol with three rounds of nested PCR amplified TCRbeta. A single record per CDR3 protein comes from TCRdb applying MiXCR to the multiplex PCR reads. The data contain under 150,000 distinct CDR3 sequences, approximately 64% of them singletons. This sample's RNA came from whole unsorted tissue. Input material: lung tumor tissue. These receptors were collected from a man between 60 and 70 years old with small cell lung cancer.

In regard to this clonotype: A single base separates this from a much larger clone, so it may be a read error. V usage is TRBV28 and J usage is TRBJ1-2; TRBD1 might be the D (6 bases). CDR1 and CDR2 (germline): MDHEN, SYDVKM. The CDR3 is 13 residues long. As DNA, the CDR3 is TGTGCCAGCAGTCCGACAGGACACTATGGCTACTCCTTC. Translation gives CASSPTGHYGYSF.

For this clonotype: With a much larger clone just one base away, this may be a read error. This rearrangement joins TRBV12-3 or TRBV12-4 to TRBJ2-7; D is unresolved. The CDR3 spans 10 residues. Trimming removed 3 bases at V and 11 bases at J, with 8 bases between. The CDR3 DNA reads as TGTGCCAGCAGTTTCTACTCGGAGTACGTC. Its protein is CASSFYSEYV.

The sample holds many counts of this clonotype. The chain has TRBV6-2 or TRBV6-3 and TRBJ1-3; weak D call: TRBD1 (6 bases). This CDR3 contains 14 residues. V was cut by 6 bases and J by 2 bases, with 11 bases left in between. CDR1 is MNHEY and CDR2 is SVGEGT in the germline V gene. The CDR3 coding sequence is TGTGCCAGCAGCTTGACAGGAACTGGAAACACCATATATTTT. Its protein is CASSLTGTGNTIYF.

This clonotype occurred a few times. A single base separates this from a much larger clone, so it may be a read error. The chain has TRBV6-1 and TRBJ2-7; 7 bases agree with TRBD2. The CDR3 extends over 13 amino acids. Germline-derived CDR1 and CDR2 are MNHNS and SASEGT. The CDR3 is CASSVRRDYKQYV. In DNA form, the CDR3 reads TGTGCCAGCAGTGTGCGTAGGGACTACAAGCAGTACGTC.

The DNA of the CDR3 is TGTGCCAGCAACTTTCTCGACGAGCAGTACTTC. Translated, it gives CASNFLDEQYF. The genes are TRBV5-4 and TRBJ2-7, with D unresolved. The germline gives CDR1 SGHNT, CDR2 YYREEE (reference sequence). The ends were cut back, 6 bases at V and 5 bases at J, with 9 bases in the middle. CDR3 length: 11 amino acids. The full variable domain, completed using reference TRBV5-4 and TRBJ2-7, is ETGVTQSPTHLIKTRGQQVTLRCSSQSGHNTVSWYQQALGQGPQFIFQYYREEENGRGNFPPRFSGLQFPNYSSELNVNALELDDSALYLCASNFLDEQYFGPGTRLTVT.

In its sample, this clonotype was seen once. The conserved closing phenylalanine or tryptophan is absent in this CDR3, likely reflecting a read error. The chain employs TRBV20-1 and TRBJ2-1; TRBD2 aligns across 8 bases. This CDR3 is built from 15 residues. The germline V gene encodes CDR1 DFQATT and CDR2 SNEGSKA (reference sequence). CDR3 sequence (DNA): TGCAATGCTAAAATAAGCGGGAGAGGGATCAATGAGCAGTTCCTC. Amino acids: CNAKISGRGINEQFL.

The rearrangement joins TRBV5-4 to TRBJ1-2; 7 nucleotides align to TRBD1. CDR3 length equals 15 residues. V trimming: 4 bases; J trimming: 4 bases; junction bases outside the gene matches: 10. Germline V gives CDR1 SGHNT, CDR2 YYREEE (reference sequence). CDR3 sequence (DNA): TGTGCCAGCAGCCCCCGACAGGGAACGGGCTATGGCTACACCTTC. It specifies CASSPRQGTGYGYTF.

The chain links TRBV24-1 to TRBJ2-3; 14 nucleotides agree with TRBD2. There are 19 residues in the CDR3. J lost 2 bases, V lost 4 bases, and 10 bases had no gene match. Germline loops: CDR1 KGHDR, CDR2 SFDVKD. The CDR3 region is CATSDPGTSGSALTDTQYF. The DNA for the CDR3 is TGTGCCACCAGTGACCCCGGGACTAGCGGGAGTGCCCTCACAGATACGCAGTATTTT.

Turning to this clonotype: A much larger clone is a single base away; this may be a read error. V usage is TRBV20-1 and J usage is TRBJ2-3; D unclear. Looked up from germline, CDR1 is DFQATT and CDR2 is SNEGSKA (reference sequence). This CDR3 has 15 amino acids. DNA of the CDR3: TGCAGTGCTAGATCCCGAGGATCCCGCACATATACGCAGTATTTT. Translated: CSARSRGSRTYTQYF.

This clonotype has only a few counts. V usage is TRBV20-1 and J usage is TRBJ2-1; D gene uncertain. Germline V lookup: CDR1 DFQATT, CDR2 SNEGSKA (reference sequence). V was trimmed by 0 bases and J by 10 bases, leaving 16 bases between them. The CDR3 extends over 14 amino acids. CDR3 nucleotide sequence: TGCAGTGCTAGAGATCCCGGGTCGAACGACGAGCAGTTCTTC. Protein: CSARDPGSNDEQFF.

This clonotype appeared a few times. A much larger clone differs by one base, so this may be a read error. V usage is TRBV29-1 and J usage is TRBJ2-2, with D possibly matching TRBD2 (5 bases). This CDR3 is built from 14 residues. Germline CDR1 is SQVTM and CDR2 is ANQGSEA. The germline V and J ends were trimmed by 5 bases and 0 bases, with 10 bases remaining between them. CDR3 nucleotide sequence: TGCAGCGTTTCGACTATCTCGAACACCGGGGAGCTGTTTTTT. Amino acid sequence: CSVSTISNTGELFF.

This chain links TRBV11-1 with TRBJ2-5; D is uncertain. There are 14 residues in the CDR3. The germline gives CDR1 SGHAT, CDR2 FQDESV (reference sequence). For the CDR3, the DNA is TGTATCAGCAGCGCCGACACGTACCAAGAGACCCAGTACTTC. As protein: CISSADTYQETQYF.

Note on this clonotype: The junction differs from germline at one of its ends, possibly a read error. This chain joins TRBV6-1 and TRBJ2-3; no firm D call. Per germline, CDR1 MNHNS and CDR2 SASEGT. The CDR3 consists of 15 residues. CDR3 protein: CYSSDRGTRTDTQYF. The CDR3 DNA follows: TGTTACAGCAGTGATCGCGGCACCCGCACCGATACGCAGTATTTT.